One sample yielded the 10 T cell receptor beta chains listed below, sequenced in a study of CD8+CD57+ T cells in acquired aplastic anemia (dated by TCRdb to 2017 to 2018). Expansion of CD8+CD57+ cells had been shown by flow cytometry in the patients chosen for sequencing. Instrument used: Illumina HiSeq 2000. Profiling of TCR beta VDJ combinations and CDR3 sequences used genomic DNA as the template. The public reads were quality trimmed at Q25 with fastp and then assembled into clones with MiXCR by TCRdb, keeping productive beta chains. Each record represents a unique CDR3 protein, reported with the most common genes and DNA among its rows. This sample gives about 200,000 distinct CDR3 sequences in total; approximately 65% of them show up just once. The ten largest account for roughly three fifths of the sample. The material sequenced was sorted CD4+, CD8+, or CD8+CD57+ T cells (not recorded which) from PBMCs. The receptor set was obtained from a human donor with aplastic anemia.

The DNA for the CDR3 is TGCAGTGGCCTCGGCTACACCTTC. Its translation is CSGLGYTF. The chain recombines TRBV20-1 with TRBJ1-2; D gene unclear. The CDR3 spans 8 residues. Germline CDR1 and CDR2: DFQATT and SNEGSKA (reference sequence). Between the trimmed V and J ends, which lost 7 bases and 8 bases, there was a span of 5 bases.

This chain joins TRBV6-5 and TRBJ2-3, with D perhaps TRBD1 (6 bases). V dropped 0 bases and J dropped 5 bases, with 21 bases sitting between them. Germline assignment: CDR1 MNHEY and CDR2 SVGAGI. CDR3 length: 18 amino acids. As DNA, the CDR3 is TGTGCCAGCAGTTACTCGGCAATATCAGGGGCCTTGGGAGATACGCAGTATTTT. The encoded protein is CASSYSAISGALGDTQYF.

The genes are TRBV19 and TRBJ2-1; D is uncertain. The CDR3 totals 13 residues. Germline V gene data show CDR1 as LNHDA and CDR2 as SQIVND (reference sequence). V was cut by 5 bases and J by 8 bases, with 13 bases left in between. DNA of the CDR3: TGTGCCAGTAGTGCCGCTAGGATCGATGAGCAGTTCTTC. Encoded protein: CASSAARIDEQFF.

In its sample, this clonotype was seen a few times. The V and J genes are TRBV5-4 and TRBJ2-7; D is perhaps TRBD2 (5 bases). Germline CDR1 reads SGHNT; CDR2 reads YYREEE (reference sequence). The CDR3 is made up of 14 amino acids. V lost 0 bases and J lost 6, with 13 bases in between. The CDR3 protein is CASSLGTGYTEQYF. As DNA, the CDR3 is TGTGCCAGCAGCTTGGGGACTGGGTACACCGAGCAGTACTTC.

In this sample, this clonotype turned up a few times. The CDR3 loop reads CASSEDRGSNQPQHF. CDR3 nucleotide sequence: TGTGCCAGCAGTGAAGACAGGGGAAGCAATCAGCCCCAGCATTTT. The V call is TRBV14, the J call TRBJ1-5, with 8 nucleotides matching TRBD1. Losses at the gene ends were 6 bases for V and 1 base for J; bases not matched to a gene: 5. This CDR3 spans 15 amino acids. The germline V gene encodes CDR1 SGHDN and CDR2 FVKESK.

In this sample, this clonotype turned up a few times. The V gene is TRBV20-1, the J gene TRBJ2-5, with unresolved D. V lost 1 base to trimming and J lost 1 base, with 7 bases between them. Looked up from germline, CDR1 is DFQATT and CDR2 is SNEGSKA (reference sequence). CDR3 size: 13 residues. The CDR3 reads CSARGQSQETQYF. DNA of the CDR3: TGCAGTGCTAGAGGGCAGAGCCAAGAGACCCAGTACTTC.

The chain joins TRBV19 to TRBJ2-7; D may be TRBD1 or TRBD2 (5 bases each). The CDR3 is made up of 15 amino acids. Germline V gives CDR1 LNHDA, CDR2 SQIVND (reference sequence). Trimming pared 4 bases from V and 0 bases from J, leaving 13 bases between. This CDR3 reads CASSTSGLSSYEQYF. CDR3 sequence (DNA): TGTGCCAGTAGTACCTCGGGGCTTAGCTCCTACGAGCAGTACTTC. Complete variable domain (other parts from reference TRBV19 and TRBJ2-7): DGGITQSPKYLFRKEGQNVTLSCEQNLNHDAMYWYRQDPGQGLRLIYYSQIVNDFQKGDIAEGYSVSREKKESFPLTVTSAQKNPTAFYLCASSTSGLSSYEQYFGPGTRLTVT.

This chain joins TRBV7-2 and TRBJ1-3, with unresolved D. The CDR3 is 15 residues long. The V gene's germline CDR1 is SGHTA and CDR2 FQGNSA. V lost 2 bases and J 2 bases, leaving 10 bases between the germline ends. The DNA for the CDR3 is TGTGCCAGCAGCTTAATGAGGGTTACTGGAAACACCATATATTTT. This translates into CASSLMRVTGNTIYF.

This clonotype came up many times. The chain has TRBV3-1 and TRBJ2-7; TRBD2 is a possible D gene (6 bases). This CDR3 comprises 13 residues. The V end was cut by 3 bases, the J end by 1 base, with 7 bases between. The germline V gene has CDR1 LGHDT and CDR2 YNNKEL (reference sequence). CDR3 coding DNA: TGTGCCAGCAGCCACGGGGGATCCTACGAGCAGTACTTC. Residues: CASSHGGSYEQYF.

The chain employs TRBV25-1 and TRBJ2-1; no clear D. Looked up from germline, CDR1 is MGHDK and CDR2 is SYGVNS. This CDR3 region has 11 residues. Trimming left V 4 bases short and J 10 bases short, with 8 bases between. The CDR3 loop is CASSVASEQFF. The CDR3, as DNA: TGTGCCAGCAGTGTAGCTTCGGAGCAGTTCTTC.